A selection of T cell receptor beta chains follows, all from one sample in a study of beta chain features in type 1 diabetes. Here immunoSEQ multiplex PCR was the method, and the copy in TCRdb shows in-frame clones only, minus some. Among some 900,000 clones, roughly 16% were seen once, and the ten largest hold 0.023%. Sequenced input: naive CD4+ T cells from blood. These receptors came from a woman aged 18 to 35 in good health. CDR3s include the opening cysteine and the closing phenylalanine or tryptophan. The D gene is left open where the match is weak. A clone size is listed for some rows: how often the clone was seen (once, few, many), or a class if it is expanded.

j_gene | v_gene | d_gene | abundance | CDR3aa | CDR3nt
TRBJ2-1 | TRBV15 | - | - | CATSTGLSDNEQFF | TGTGCCACCAGCACCGGACTGTCTGACAATGAGCAGTTCTTC
TRBJ1-2 | TRBV4-2 | - | few | CASSQSVNPRDIPRLGYTF | TGTGCCAGCAGCCAAAGCGTAAACCCTCGGGACATCCCACGGCTTGGCTACACCTTC
TRBJ2-3 | TRBV7-9 | - | - | CASTEGRGGTDTQYF | TGTGCCAGCACCGAAGGAAGAGGGGGCACAGATACGCAGTATTTT
TRBJ1-5 | TRBV28 | TRBD1 | - | CASTIWRSTGGGQPQHF | TGTGCCAGCACCATTTGGAGATCGACAGGGGGAGGGCAGCCCCAGCATTTT
TRBJ1-4 | TRBV2 | TRBD1 | few | CASSESGTGGGKLFF | TGTGCCAGCAGTGAATCTGGGACAGGGGGCGGAAAACTGTTTTTT
TRBJ2-2 | TRBV7-2 | - | - | CASSLASVNTGELFF | TGTGCCAGCAGCTTAGCTAGCGTAAACACCGGGGAGCTGTTTTTT
TRBJ2-2 | TRBV27 | TRBD2 | few | CASSFKAGGVYTGELFF | TGTGCCAGCAGTTTTAAAGCGGGAGGTGTTTACACCGGGGAGCTGTTTTTT
TRBJ2-5 | TRBV7-9 | TRBD2 | few | CASTVGGRYQETQYF | TGTGCCAGCACCGTGGGAGGGCGGTACCAAGAGACCCAGTACTTC
TRBJ2-1 | TRBV7-2 | - | - | CASSPRLGSGDNNEQFF | TGTGCCAGCAGCCCTAGGCTTGGTAGCGGAGACAACAATGAGCAGTTCTTC
TRBJ2-7 | TRBV7-2 | - | few | CASSEIFTGISYEQYF | TGTGCCAGCAGCGAGATATTCACAGGGATTTCGTACGAGCAGTACTTC
TRBJ2-1 | TRBV4-1 | - | - | CASSQGGKGRVNEQFF | TGCGCCAGCAGCCAAGGAGGGAAGGGGCGCGTTAATGAGCAGTTCTTC
TRBJ2-7 | TRBV7-2 | - | - | CASSPGGGGSYEQYF | TGTGCCAGCAGCCCCGGGGGTGGGGGTTCCTACGAGCAGTACTTC
TRBJ2-1 | TRBV19 | - | - | CASRSGTSRWVEQFF | TGTGCCAGTCGTTCCGGGACTTCCAGGTGGGTGGAGCAGTTCTTC
TRBJ1-5 | TRBV7-9 | - | - | CASSSHRSNQPQHF | TGTGCCAGCAGCTCGCACAGGTCGAATCAGCCCCAGCATTTT
TRBJ2-7 | TRBV7-9 | - | - | CASSLGRPSSYEQYF | TGTGCCAGCAGCTTAGGACGGCCGAGCTCCTACGAGCAGTACTTC
TRBJ2-5 | TRBV7-2 | - | - | CASSFLGVETQYF | TGTGCCAGCAGCTTCTTGGGGGTAGAGACCCAGTACTTC
TRBJ2-3 | TRBV5-1 | TRBD2 | - | CASSLLPTSVADTQYF | TGCGCCAGCAGCTTGTTGCCGACTAGCGTGGCAGATACGCAGTATTTT
TRBJ2-7 | TRBV5-6 | - | - | CASSLAPGAGNYYEQYF | TGTGCCAGCAGCTTGGCCCCAGGGGCGGGAAACTACTACGAGCAGTACTTC
TRBJ2-3 | TRBV12-5 | - | few | CASAVRDTQYF | TGTGCTAGCGCCGTAAGGGATACGCAGTATTTT
TRBJ2-5 | TRBV15 | TRBD1 | - | CATSRDFGQDSSETQYF | TGTGCCACCAGCAGAGACTTTGGACAGGATAGTTCTGAGACCCAGTACTTC
TRBJ2-4 | TRBV18 | - | - | CASSPPGPAQNIQYF | TGTGCCAGCTCACCACCGGGACCGGCCCAAAACATTCAGTACTTC
TRBJ1-1 | TRBV9 | - | - | CASSVAPQGITEAFF | TGTGCCAGCAGCGTCGCCCCACAGGGTATCACTGAAGCTTTCTTT
TRBJ1-1 | TRBV5-3 | - | few | CAAKLPEGNTEAFF | TGTGCTGCTAAGCTTCCGGAGGGGAACACTGAAGCTTTCTTT
TRBJ1-2 | TRBV12-5 | - | - | CASGLANYGYTF | TGTGCTAGTGGTTTGGCGAACTATGGCTACACCTTC
TRBJ2-7 | TRBV4-1 | - | - | CASSQGDRSSYEQYF | TGCGCCAGCAGCCAAGGCGACCGGAGCTCCTACGAGCAGTACTTC
TRBJ2-7 | TRBV25-1 | TRBD1 | - | CASSDGTGSSYEQYF | TGTGCCAGCAGTGACGGGACAGGGTCGTCCTACGAGCAGTACTTC
TRBJ1-1 | TRBV10-3 | - | few | CAIRNTNLNTEAFF | TGTGCCATCAGAAACACAAACTTGAACACTGAAGCTTTCTTT
TRBJ1-2 | TRBV2 | - | - | CASRSGRRGYGYTF | TGTGCCAGCAGATCCGGGAGAAGAGGATATGGCTACACCTTC
TRBJ2-7 | TRBV7-9 | - | - | CASSPSWSEQYF | TGTGCCAGCAGCCCTAGTTGGAGCGAGCAGTACTTC
TRBJ1-4 | TRBV28 | - | - | CASAGAATNEKLFF | TGTGCCAGCGCGGGGGCTGCAACTAATGAAAAACTGTTTTTT
TRBJ2-7 | TRBV18 | - | - | CASSPSQGPYEQYF | TGTGCCAGCTCACCATCTCAGGGGCCCTACGAGCAGTACTTC
TRBJ1-1 | TRBV20-1 | - | few | CSAGEFREAFF | TGCAGTGCTGGAGAATTCCGTGAAGCTTTCTTT
TRBJ2-5 | TRBV7-9 | TRBD2 | - | CASSFHWRTSQETQYF | TGTGCCAGCAGCTTCCATTGGCGGACTAGTCAAGAGACCCAGTACTTC
TRBJ2-3 | TRBV15 | TRBD1 | few | CATSTRDSKNSDTQYF | TGTGCCACCAGCACTCGGGACAGTAAGAATTCAGATACGCAGTATTTT
TRBJ2-7 | TRBV7-2 | - | few | CASSFLALSYEQYF | TGTGCCAGCAGCTTTTTAGCGCTCTCCTACGAGCAGTACTTC
TRBJ2-7 | TRBV28 | - | - | CASRTTWEQYF | TGTGCCAGCAGGACCACCTGGGAGCAGTACTTC
TRBJ2-5 | TRBV29-1 | TRBD1 | - | CSVVEGGHGTQYF | TGCAGCGTTGTCGAAGGGGGCCACGGGACCCAGTACTTC
TRBJ2-7 | TRBV6-6 | TRBD2 | few | CASSHREGPYEQYF | TGTGCCAGCAGCCACCGGGAGGGACCCTACGAGCAGTACTTC
TRBJ2-7 | TRBV25-1 | - | - | CASGGSLGLQQYF | TGTGCCAGCGGGGGATCCCTAGGCCTACAGCAGTACTTC
TRBJ2-1 | TRBV27 | TRBD2 | - | CASSIAGASEVQFF | TGTGCCAGCAGCATAGCGGGAGCGTCTGAGGTGCAGTTCTTC
TRBJ2-1 | TRBV18 | - | - | CASSPRGASSNEQFF | TGTGCCAGCTCACCAAGAGGGGCGTCGAGCAATGAGCAGTTCTTC
TRBJ1-5 | TRBV7-8 | - | - | CASSLVGGLRQPQHF | TGTGCCAGCAGCTTAGTTGGAGGGCTGCGGCAGCCCCAGCATTTT
TRBJ1-2 | TRBV5-4 | - | few | CASSLEGAYGYTF | TGTGCCAGCAGCTTGGAAGGGGCTTATGGCTACACCTTC
TRBJ1-4 | TRBV2 | - | few | CASSGSGTDEKLFF | TGTGCCAGCAGTGGGTCCGGGACGGATGAAAAACTGTTTTTT
TRBJ2-1 | TRBV13 | TRBD2 | - | CASSPPLWGLAGSYNEQFF | TGTGCCAGCAGCCCGCCGCTTTGGGGTCTAGCGGGCTCCTACAATGAGCAGTTCTTC
TRBJ1-5 | TRBV7-9 | TRBD1 | - | CASSSTGKPQHF | TGTGCCAGCAGCTCGACAGGGAAGCCCCAGCATTTT
TRBJ2-4 | TRBV4-2 | TRBD1 | - | CASSPTPSGTGVIQYF | TGTGCCAGCAGCCCGACCCCAAGTGGGACAGGGGTCATTCAGTACTTC
TRBJ2-1 | TRBV7-3 | - | - | CASSLRFTGYNEQFF | TGTGCCAGCAGCTTAAGGTTTACAGGCTACAATGAGCAGTTCTTC
TRBJ1-4 | TRBV2 | - | few | CASSDTGLRAEKLFF | TGTGCCAGCAGTGATACGGGGCTGCGCGCGGAAAAACTGTTTTTT
TRBJ2-3 | TRBV7-2 | TRBD2 | few | CASSLLAGISSTQYF | TGTGCCAGCAGCTTACTAGCGGGGATTTCAAGTACGCAGTATTTT
TRBJ1-4 | TRBV20-1 | - | - | CSASRPEKLFF | TGCAGTGCTAGTAGGCCGGAAAAACTGTTTTTT
TRBJ2-1 | TRBV5-1 | - | few | CASSSGHTLNNEQFF | TGCGCCAGCAGCTCGGGACACACTTTAAACAATGAGCAGTTCTTC
TRBJ1-1 | TRBV7-2 | - | few | CASSFLGRTNTEAFF | TGTGCCAGCAGCTTCCTTGGCAGAACGAACACTGAAGCTTTCTTT
TRBJ2-1 | TRBV10-3 | TRBD2 | few | CAISFGLAGASRGNEQFF | TGTGCCATCAGTTTTGGACTAGCGGGAGCTAGTCGGGGCAATGAGCAGTTCTTC
TRBJ1-2 | TRBV2 | - | - | CASSGEVSYGYTF | TGTGCCAGCAGTGGGGAAGTCAGCTATGGCTACACCTTC
TRBJ2-2 | TRBV9 | TRBD1 | few | CASSPRDRGRGTGELFF | TGTGCCAGCAGCCCCCGGGACAGGGGACGGGGCACCGGGGAGCTGTTTTTT
TRBJ2-7 | TRBV11-2 | TRBD1 | - | CASSLGTGASYEQYF | TGTGCCAGCAGCTTAGGGACAGGGGCCTCCTACGAGCAGTACTTC